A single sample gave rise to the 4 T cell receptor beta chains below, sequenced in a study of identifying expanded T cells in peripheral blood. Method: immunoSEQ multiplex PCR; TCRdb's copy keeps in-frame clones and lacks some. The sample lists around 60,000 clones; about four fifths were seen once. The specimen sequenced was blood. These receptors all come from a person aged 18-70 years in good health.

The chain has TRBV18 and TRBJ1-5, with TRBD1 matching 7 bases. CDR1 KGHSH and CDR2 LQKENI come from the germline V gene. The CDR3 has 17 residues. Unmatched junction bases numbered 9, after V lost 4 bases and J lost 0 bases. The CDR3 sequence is CASSRTSGTDSNQPQHF. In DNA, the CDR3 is TGTGCCAGCTCACGAACGTCCGGGACAGATAGCAATCAGCCCCAGCATTTT.

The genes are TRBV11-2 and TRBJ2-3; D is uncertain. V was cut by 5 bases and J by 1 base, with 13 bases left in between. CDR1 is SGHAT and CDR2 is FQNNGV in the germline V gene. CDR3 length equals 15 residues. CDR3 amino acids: CASSILSRGTDTQYF. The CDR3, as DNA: TGTGCCAGCAGCATCCTTAGCCGGGGCACAGATACGCAGTATTTT.

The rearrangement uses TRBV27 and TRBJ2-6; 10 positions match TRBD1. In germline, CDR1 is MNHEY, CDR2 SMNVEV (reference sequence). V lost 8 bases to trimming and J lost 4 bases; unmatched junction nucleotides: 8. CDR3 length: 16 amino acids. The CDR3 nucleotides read TGTGCCAGCGGCCGGGACAGGGGCTCCGGGGCCAACGTCCTGACTTTC. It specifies CASGRDRGSGANVLTF.

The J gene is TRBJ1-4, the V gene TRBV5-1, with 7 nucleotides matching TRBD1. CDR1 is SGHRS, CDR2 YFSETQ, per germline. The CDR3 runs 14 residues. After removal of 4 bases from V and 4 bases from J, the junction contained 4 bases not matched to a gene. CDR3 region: CASSAGTVNEKLFF. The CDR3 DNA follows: TGCGCCAGCAGCGCCGGGACAGTTAATGAAAAACTGTTTTTT.